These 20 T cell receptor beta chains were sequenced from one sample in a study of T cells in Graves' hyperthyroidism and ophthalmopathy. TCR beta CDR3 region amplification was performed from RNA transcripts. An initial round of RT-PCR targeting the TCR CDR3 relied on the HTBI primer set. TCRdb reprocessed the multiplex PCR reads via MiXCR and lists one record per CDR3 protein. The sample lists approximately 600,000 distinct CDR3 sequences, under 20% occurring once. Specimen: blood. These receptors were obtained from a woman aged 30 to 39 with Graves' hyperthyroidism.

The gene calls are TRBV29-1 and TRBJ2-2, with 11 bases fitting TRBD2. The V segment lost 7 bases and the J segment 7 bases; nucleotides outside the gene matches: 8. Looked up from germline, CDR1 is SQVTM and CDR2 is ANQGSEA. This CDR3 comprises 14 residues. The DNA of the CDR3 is TGCAGCGCAACTAGCGGGGGTTTTGGCGGGGAGCTGTTTTTT. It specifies CSATSGGFGGELFF.

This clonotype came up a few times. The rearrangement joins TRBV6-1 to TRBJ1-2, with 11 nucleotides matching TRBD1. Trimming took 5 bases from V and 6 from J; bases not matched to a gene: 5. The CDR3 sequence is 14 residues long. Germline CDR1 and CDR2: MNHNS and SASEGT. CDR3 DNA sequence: TGTGCCAGCAGTCATAGGACAGGGGGCGATGGCTACACCTTC. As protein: CASSHRTGGDGYTF.

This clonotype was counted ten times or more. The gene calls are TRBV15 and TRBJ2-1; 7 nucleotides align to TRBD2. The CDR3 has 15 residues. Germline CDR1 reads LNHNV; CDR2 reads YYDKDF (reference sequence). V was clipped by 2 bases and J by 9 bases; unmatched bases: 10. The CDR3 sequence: CATSRPITTSAEQFF. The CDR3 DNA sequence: TGTGCCACCAGCAGACCCATAACTACTAGCGCTGAGCAGTTCTTC. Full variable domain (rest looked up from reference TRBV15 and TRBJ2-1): DAMVIQNPRYQVTQFGKPVTLSCSQTLNHNVMYWYQQKSSQAPKLLFHYYDKDFNNEADTPDNFQSRRPNTSFCFLDIRSPGLGDTAMYLCATSRPITTSAEQFFGPGTRLTVL.

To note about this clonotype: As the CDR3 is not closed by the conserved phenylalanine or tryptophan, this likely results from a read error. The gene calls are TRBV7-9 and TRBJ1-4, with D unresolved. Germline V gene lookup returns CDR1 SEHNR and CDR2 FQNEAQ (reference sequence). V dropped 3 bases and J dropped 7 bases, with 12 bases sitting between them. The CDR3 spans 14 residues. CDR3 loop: CASSLSNAGEKLFS. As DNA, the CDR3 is TGTGCCAGCAGCTTGTCAAATGCGGGTGAAAAACTGTTTTCT.

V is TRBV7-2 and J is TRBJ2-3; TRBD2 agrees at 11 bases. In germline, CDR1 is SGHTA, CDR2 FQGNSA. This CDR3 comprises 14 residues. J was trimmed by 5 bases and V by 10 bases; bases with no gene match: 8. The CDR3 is CATALAGEGDTQYF. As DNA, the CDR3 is TGTGCCACCGCACTAGCGGGAGAGGGAGATACGCAGTATTTT.

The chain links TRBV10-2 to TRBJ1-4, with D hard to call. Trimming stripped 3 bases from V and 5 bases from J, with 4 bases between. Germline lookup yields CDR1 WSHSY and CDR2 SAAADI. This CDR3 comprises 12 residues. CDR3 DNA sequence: TGCGCCAGCAGTGACCGGAATGAAAAACTGTTTTTT. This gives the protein CASSDRNEKLFF.

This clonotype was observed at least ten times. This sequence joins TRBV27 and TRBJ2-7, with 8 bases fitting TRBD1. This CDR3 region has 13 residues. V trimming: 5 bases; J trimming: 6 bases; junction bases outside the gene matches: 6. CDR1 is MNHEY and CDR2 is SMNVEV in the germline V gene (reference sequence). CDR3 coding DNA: TGTGCCAGCAGTCTAATGACAGGGGCCGAGCAGTACTTC. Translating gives CASSLMTGAEQYF.

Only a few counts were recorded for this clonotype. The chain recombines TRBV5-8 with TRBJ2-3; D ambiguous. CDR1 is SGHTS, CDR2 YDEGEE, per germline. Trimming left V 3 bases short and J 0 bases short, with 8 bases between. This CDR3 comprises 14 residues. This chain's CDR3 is CASSYAPSTDTQYF. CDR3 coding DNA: TGTGCCAGCAGCTACGCCCCTAGCACAGATACGCAGTATTTT. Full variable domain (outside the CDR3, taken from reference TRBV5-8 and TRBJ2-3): EAGVTQSPTHLIKTRGQQATLRCSPISGHTSVYWYQQALGLGLQFLLWYDEGEERNRGNFPPRFSGRQFPNYSSELNVNALELEDSALYLCASSYAPSTDTQYFGPGTRLTVL.

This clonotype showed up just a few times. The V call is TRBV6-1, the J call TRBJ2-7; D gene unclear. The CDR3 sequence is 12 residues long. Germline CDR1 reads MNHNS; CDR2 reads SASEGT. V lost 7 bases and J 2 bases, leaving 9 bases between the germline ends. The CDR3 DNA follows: TGTGCCAGCAATCAGCCCCCCTACGAGCAGTACTTC. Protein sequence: CASNQPPYEQYF.

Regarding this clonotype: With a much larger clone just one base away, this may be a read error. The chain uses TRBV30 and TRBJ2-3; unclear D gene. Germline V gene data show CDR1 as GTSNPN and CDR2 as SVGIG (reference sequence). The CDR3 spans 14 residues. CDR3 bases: TGTGCCTGGAGTGAACTTAATTCCGCAGATTCGCAGTATTTT. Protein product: CAWSELNSADSQYF.

CDR3 loop: CASSQVAGNTEAFF. CDR3 bases: TGCGCCAGCAGCCAAGTTGCGGGGAACACTGAAGCTTTCTTT. The chain uses TRBV4-1 and TRBJ1-1; D unclear. V was clipped by 1 base and J by 1 base, with 7 bases between them. The V gene's germline CDR1 is MGHRA and CDR2 YSYEKL. The CDR3 spans 14 residues.

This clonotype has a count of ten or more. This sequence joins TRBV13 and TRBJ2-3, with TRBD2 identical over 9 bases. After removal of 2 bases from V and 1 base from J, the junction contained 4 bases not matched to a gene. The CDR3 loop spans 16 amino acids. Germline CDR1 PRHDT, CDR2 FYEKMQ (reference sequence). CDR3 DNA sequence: TGTGCCAGCAGCTTAAGGGCTAGCGGGGGCACAGATACGCAGTATTTT. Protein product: CASSLRASGGTDTQYF.

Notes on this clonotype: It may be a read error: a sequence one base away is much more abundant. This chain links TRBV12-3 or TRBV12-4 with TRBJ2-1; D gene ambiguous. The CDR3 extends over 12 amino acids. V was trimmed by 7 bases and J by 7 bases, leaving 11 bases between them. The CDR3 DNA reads TGTGCCAGCATAATGAGTAGTAATGAGCAGTTCTTC. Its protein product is CASIMSSNEQFF.

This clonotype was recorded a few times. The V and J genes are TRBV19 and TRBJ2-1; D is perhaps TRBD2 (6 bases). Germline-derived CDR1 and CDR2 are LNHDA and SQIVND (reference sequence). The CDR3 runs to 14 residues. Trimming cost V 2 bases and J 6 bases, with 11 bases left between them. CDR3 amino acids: CASSIREPGNEQFF. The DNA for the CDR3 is TGTGCCAGTAGTATACGGGAGCCAGGCAATGAGCAGTTCTTC. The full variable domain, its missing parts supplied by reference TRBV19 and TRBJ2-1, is DGGITQSPKYLFRKEGQNVTLSCEQNLNHDAMYWYRQDPGQGLRLIYYSQIVNDFQKGDIAEGYSVSREKKESFPLTVTSAQKNPTAFYLCASSIREPGNEQFFGPGTRLTVL.

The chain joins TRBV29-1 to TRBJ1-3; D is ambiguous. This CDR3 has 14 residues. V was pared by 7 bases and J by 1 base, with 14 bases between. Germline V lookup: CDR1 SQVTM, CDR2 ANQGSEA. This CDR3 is CSAGVSRSGNTIYF. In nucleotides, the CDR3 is TGCAGCGCCGGGGTCAGCCGATCTGGAAACACCATATATTTT.

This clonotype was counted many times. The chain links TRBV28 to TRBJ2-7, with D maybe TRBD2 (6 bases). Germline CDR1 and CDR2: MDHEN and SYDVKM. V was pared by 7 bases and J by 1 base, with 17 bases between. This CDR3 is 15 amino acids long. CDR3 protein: CASIRTNLASYEQYF. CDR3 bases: TGTGCCAGCATTCGGACTAATCTAGCGTCCTACGAGCAGTACTTC. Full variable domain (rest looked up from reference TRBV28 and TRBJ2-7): DVKVTQSSRYLVKRTGEKVFLECVQDMDHENMFWYRQDPGLGLRLIYFSYDVKMKEKGDIPEGYSVSREKKERFSLILESASTNQTSMYLCASIRTNLASYEQYFGPGTRLTVT.

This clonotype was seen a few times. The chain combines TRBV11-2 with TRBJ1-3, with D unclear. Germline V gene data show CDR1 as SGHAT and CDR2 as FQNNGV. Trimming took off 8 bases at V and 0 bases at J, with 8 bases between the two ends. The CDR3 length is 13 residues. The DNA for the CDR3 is TGTGCCAGCCGGGTGAGCTCTGGAAACACCATATATTTT. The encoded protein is CASRVSSGNTIYF.

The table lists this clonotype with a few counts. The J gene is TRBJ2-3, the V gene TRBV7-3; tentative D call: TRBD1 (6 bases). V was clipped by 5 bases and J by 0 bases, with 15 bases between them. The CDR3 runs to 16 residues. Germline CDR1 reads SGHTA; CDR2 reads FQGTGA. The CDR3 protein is CASSPLTGSSTDTQYF. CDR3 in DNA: TGTGCCAGCAGCCCCCTCACAGGGTCTAGCACAGATACGCAGTATTTT.

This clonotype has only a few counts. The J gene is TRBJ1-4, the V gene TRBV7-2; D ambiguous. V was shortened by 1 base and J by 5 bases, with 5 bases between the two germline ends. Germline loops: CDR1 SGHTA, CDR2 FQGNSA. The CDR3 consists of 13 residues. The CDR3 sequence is CASSLVENEKLFF. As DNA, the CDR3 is TGTGCCAGCAGCTTAGTAGAGAATGAAAAACTGTTTTTT.

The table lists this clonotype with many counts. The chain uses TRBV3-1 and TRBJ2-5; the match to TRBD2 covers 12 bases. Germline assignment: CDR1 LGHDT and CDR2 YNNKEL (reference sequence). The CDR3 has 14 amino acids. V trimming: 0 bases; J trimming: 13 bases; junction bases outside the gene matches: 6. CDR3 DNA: TGTGCCAGCAGCCAAGATGGGCTAGCGGGAGGGATGTACTTC. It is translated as CASSQDGLAGGMYF.